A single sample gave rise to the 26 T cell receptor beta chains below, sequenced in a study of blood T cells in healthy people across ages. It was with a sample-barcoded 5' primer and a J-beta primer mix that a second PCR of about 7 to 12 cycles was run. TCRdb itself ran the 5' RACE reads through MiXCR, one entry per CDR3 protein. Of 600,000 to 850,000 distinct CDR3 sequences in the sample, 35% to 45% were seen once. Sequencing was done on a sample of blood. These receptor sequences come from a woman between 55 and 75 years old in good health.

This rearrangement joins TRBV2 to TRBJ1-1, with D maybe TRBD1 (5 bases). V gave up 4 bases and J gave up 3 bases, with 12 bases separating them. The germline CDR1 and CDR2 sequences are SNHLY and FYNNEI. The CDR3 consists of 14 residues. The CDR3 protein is CASSVRAGDTEAFF. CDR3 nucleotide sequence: TGTGCCAGCAGTGTCCGGGCGGGGGACACTGAAGCTTTCTTT.

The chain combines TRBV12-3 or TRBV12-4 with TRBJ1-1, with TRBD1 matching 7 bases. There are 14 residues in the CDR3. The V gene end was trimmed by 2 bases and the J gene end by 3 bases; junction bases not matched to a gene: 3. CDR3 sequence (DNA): TGTGCCAGCAGTTTAATGGGACAGTACACTGAAGCTTTCTTT. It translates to CASSLMGQYTEAFF.

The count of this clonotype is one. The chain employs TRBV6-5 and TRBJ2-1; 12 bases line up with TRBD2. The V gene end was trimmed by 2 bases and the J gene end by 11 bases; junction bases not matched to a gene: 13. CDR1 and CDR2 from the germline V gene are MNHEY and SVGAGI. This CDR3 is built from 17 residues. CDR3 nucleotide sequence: TGTGCCAGCAGTTACGGTCTAGCGGGAGGGCCCTCGAATAAGCAGTTCTTC. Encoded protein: CASSYGLAGGPSNKQFF.

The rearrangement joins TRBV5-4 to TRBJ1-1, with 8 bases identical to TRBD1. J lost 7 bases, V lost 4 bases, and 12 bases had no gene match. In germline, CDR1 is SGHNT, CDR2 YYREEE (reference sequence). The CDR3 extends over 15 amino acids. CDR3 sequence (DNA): TGTGCCAGCAGCCAGCGACAGGGGATGGACCATGAAGCTTTCTTT. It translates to CASSQRQGMDHEAFF.

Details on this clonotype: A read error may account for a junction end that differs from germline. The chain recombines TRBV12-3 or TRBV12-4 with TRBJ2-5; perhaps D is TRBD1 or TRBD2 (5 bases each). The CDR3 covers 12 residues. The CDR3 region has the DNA TGTGCCAGCAGGGGGACGCAAGAGACCCGGTACTTC. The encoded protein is CASRGTQETRYF.

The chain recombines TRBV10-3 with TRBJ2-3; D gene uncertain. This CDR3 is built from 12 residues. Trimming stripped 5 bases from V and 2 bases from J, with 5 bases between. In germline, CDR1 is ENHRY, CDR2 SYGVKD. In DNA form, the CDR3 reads TGTGCCATCAGTCAAGACACAGATACGCAGTATTTT. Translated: CAISQDTDTQYF.

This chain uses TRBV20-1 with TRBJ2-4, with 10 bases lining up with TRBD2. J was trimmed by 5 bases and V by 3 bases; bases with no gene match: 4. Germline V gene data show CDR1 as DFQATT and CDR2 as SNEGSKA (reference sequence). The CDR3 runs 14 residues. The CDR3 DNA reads TGCAGTGCTAGGCTAGCGGGAGACGAAAACATTCAGTACTTC. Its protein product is CSARLAGDENIQYF.

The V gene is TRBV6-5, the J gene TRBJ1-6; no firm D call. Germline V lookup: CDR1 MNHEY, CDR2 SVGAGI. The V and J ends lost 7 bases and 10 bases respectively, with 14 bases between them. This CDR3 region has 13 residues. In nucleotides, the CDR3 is TGTGCCAGCATCCCCCCGTTGGGCTCACCCCTCCACTTT. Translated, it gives CASIPPLGSPLHF.

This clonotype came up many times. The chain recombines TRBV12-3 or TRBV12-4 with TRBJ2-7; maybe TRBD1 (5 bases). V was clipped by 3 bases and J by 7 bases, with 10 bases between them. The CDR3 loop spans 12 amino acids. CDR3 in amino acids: CASSFRAREQYF. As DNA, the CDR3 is TGTGCCAGCAGTTTCAGGGCGCGAGAGCAGTACTTC.

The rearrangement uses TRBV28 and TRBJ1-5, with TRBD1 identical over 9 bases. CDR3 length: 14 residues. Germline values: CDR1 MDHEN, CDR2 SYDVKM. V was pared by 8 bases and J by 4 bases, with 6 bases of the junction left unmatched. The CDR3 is CASGGTGPNQPQHF. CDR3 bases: TGTGCCAGCGGGGGGACAGGGCCTAATCAGCCCCAGCATTTT.

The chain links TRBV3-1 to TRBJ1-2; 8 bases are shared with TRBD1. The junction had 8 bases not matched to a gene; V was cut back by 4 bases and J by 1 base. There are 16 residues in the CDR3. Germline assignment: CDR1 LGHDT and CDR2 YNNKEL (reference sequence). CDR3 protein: CASSRIGQGNNYGYTF. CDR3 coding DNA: TGTGCCAGCAGCCGGATCGGACAGGGCAATAACTATGGCTACACCTTC.

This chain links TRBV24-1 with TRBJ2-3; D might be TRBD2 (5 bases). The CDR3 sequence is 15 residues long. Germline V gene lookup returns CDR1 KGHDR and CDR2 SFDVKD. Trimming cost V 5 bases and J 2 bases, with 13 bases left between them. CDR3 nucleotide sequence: TGTGCCACCAGTGCTACCCGGGAACCCACAGATACGCAGTATTTT. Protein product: CATSATREPTDTQYF.

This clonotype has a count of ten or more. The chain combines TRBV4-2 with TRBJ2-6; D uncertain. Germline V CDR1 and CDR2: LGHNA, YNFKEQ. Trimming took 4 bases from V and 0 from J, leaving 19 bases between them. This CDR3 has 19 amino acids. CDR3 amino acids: CASSPGSGVGYSGANVLTF. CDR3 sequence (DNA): TGTGCCAGCAGCCCGGGCTCTGGAGTAGGGTACTCTGGGGCCAACGTCCTGACTTTC.

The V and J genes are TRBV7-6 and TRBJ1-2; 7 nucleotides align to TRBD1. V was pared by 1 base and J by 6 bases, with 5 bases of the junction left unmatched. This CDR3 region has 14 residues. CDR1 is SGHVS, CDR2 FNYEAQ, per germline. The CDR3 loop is CASSLGTGLDGYTF. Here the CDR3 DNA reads TGTGCCAGCAGCTTAGGGACAGGACTGGATGGCTACACCTTC.

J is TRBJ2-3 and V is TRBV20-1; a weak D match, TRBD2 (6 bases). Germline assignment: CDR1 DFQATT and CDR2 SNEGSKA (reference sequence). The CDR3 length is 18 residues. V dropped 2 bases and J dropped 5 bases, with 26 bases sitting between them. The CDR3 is CSARSPPSGEVGRDTQYF. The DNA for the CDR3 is TGCAGTGCTAGATCCCCCCCCTCGGGGGAGGTAGGGAGAGATACGCAGTATTTT.

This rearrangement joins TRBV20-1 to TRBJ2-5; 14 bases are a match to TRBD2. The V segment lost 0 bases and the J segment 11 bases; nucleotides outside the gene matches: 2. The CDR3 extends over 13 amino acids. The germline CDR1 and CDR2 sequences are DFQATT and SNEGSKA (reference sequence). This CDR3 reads CSARDGTSGSQYF. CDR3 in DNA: TGCAGTGCTAGAGACGGGACTAGCGGGAGTCAGTACTTC.

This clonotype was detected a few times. The chain's CDR3 is CASSSAGTDQETQYF. DNA for the CDR3: TGTGCCAGCAGTTCCGCCGGGACAGACCAAGAGACCCAGTACTTC. J is TRBJ2-5 and V is TRBV27; 7 bases line up with TRBD1. The V and J ends lost 4 bases and 0 bases, in that order; junction bases with no gene match: 5. The CDR3 length is 15 residues. The germline CDR1 and CDR2 sequences are MNHEY and SMNVEV (reference sequence).

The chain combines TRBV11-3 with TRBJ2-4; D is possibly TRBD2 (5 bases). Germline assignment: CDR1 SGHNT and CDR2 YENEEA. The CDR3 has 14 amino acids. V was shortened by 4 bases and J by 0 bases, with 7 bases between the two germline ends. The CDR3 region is CASSSGLAKNIQYF. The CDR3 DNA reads TGTGCCAGCAGCTCCGGACTAGCCAAAAACATTCAGTACTTC.

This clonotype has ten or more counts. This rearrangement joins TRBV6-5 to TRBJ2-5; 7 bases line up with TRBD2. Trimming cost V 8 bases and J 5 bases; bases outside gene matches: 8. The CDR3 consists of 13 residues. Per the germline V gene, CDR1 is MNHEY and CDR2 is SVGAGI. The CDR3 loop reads CASSSHGGETQYF. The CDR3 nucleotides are TGTGCCAGCTCCTCACACGGGGGGGAGACCCAGTACTTC.

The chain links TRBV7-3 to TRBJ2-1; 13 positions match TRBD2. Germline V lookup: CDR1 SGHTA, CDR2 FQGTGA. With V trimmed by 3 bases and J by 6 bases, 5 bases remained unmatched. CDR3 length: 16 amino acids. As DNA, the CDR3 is TGTGCCAGCAGCTTTTGGACTAGCGGGGGACTCAATGAGCAGTTCTTC. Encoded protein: CASSFWTSGGLNEQFF. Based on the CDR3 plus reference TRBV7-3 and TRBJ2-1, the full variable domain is GAGVSQTPSNKVTEKGKYVELRCDPISGHTALYWYRQSLGQGPEFLIYFQGTGAADDSGLPNDRFFAVRPEGSVSTLKIQRTERGDSAVYLCASSFWTSGGLNEQFFGPGTRLTVL.

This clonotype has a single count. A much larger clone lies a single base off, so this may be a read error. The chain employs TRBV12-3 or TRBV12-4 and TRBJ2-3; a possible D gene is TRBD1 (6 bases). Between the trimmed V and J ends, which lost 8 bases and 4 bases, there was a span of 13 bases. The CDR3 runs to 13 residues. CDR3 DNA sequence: TGTGCCAGCGGGACAAGCCACGCAGATACGCAGTATTTT. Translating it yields CASGTSHADTQYF.

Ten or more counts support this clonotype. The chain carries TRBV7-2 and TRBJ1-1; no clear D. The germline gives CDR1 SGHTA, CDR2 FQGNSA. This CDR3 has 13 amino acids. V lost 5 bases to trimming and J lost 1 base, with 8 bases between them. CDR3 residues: CASSRWTNTEAFF. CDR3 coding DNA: TGTGCCAGCAGCCGCTGGACGAACACTGAAGCTTTCTTT.

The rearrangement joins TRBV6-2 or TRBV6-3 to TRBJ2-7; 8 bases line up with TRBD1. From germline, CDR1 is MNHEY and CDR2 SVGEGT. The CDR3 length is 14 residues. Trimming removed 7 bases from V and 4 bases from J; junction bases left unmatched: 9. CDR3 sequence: CASKRDRGFYEQYF. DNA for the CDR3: TGTGCCAGCAAACGAGACAGGGGATTTTACGAGCAGTACTTC.

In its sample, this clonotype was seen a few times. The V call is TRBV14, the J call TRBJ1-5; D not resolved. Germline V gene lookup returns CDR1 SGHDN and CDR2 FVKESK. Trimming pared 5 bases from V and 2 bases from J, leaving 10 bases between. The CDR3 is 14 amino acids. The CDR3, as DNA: TGTGCCAGCAGCTCCGGGTGGGGCAATCAGCCCCAGCATTTT. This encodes CASSSGWGNQPQHF.

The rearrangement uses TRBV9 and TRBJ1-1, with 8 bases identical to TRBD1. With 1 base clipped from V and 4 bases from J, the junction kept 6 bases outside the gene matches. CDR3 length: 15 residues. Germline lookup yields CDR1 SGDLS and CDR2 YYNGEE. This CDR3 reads CASSVWTGISTEAFF. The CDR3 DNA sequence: TGTGCCAGCAGCGTATGGACAGGGATAAGCACTGAAGCTTTCTTT. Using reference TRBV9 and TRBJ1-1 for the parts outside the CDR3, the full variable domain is DSGVTQTPKHLITATGQRVTLRCSPRSGDLSVYWYQQSLDQGLQFLIQYYNGEERAKGNILERFSAQQFPDLHSELNLSSLELGDSALYFCASSVWTGISTEAFFGQGTRLTVV.

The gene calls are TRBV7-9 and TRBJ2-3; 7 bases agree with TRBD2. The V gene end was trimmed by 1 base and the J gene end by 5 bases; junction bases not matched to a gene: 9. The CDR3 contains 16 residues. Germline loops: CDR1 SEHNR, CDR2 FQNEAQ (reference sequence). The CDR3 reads CASSLVGTITGDTQYF. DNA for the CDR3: TGTGCCAGCAGCTTAGTAGGGACTATCACAGGAGATACGCAGTATTTT.